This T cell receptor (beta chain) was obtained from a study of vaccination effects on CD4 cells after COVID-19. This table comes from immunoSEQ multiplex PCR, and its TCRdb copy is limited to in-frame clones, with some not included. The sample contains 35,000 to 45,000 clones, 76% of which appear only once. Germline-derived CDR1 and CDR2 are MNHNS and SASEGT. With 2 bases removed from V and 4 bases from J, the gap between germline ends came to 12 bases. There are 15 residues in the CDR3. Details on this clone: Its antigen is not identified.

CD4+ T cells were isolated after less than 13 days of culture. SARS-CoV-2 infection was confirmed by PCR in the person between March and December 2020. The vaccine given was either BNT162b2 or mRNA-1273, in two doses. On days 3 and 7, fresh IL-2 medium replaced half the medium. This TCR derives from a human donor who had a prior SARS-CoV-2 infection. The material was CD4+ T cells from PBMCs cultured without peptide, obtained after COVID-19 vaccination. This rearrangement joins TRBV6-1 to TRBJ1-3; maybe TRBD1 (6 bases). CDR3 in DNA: TGTGCCAGCAGTGAAACCCCAGGGGCCGGAAACACCATATATTTT. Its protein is CASSETPGAGNTIYF.